The clone carrying this T cell receptor (beta chain) appeared a single time. This specimen comes from a study of shared clonotypes between healthy human individuals. TCRdb's copy holds only in-frame clones and misses some; the assay was immunoSEQ multiplex PCR. This table has roughly 1.4 million clones, approximately 98.5% appearing once. V gave up 4 bases and J gave up 2 bases, with 15 bases separating them. Germline V gene data show CDR1 as SGHDN and CDR2 as FVKESK. The CDR3 sequence is 16 residues long. V is TRBV14 and J is TRBJ2-1; D call uncertain. The sequenced sample consisted of naive CD4+ T cells sorted from blood. Specified subset: CD45RA+ positively selected. This TCR derives from a man younger than 45 in good health. CDR3 DNA: TGTGCCAGCAGCCCCTATACTTTGCACCCCTACAATGAGCAGTTCTTC. As protein: CASSPYTLHPYNEQFF.